These 25 T cell receptor beta chains came from one sample sequenced in a study of T cell changes during pregnancy in multiple sclerosis. TCRdb keeps only in-frame clones here, not all; method: immunoSEQ multiplex PCR. The table lists about 60,000 clones, 91% of them singletons. Sequenced here: CD4+ T cells from peripheral blood mononuclear cells, sampled in the first trimester of pregnancy. The source is a female donor with multiple sclerosis, enrolled in a pregnancy study.

V usage is TRBV19 and J usage is TRBJ2-6; TRBD1 agrees at 7 bases. The CDR3 covers 17 residues. With 3 bases clipped from V and 0 bases from J, the junction kept 5 bases outside the gene matches. Per germline, CDR1 LNHDA and CDR2 SQIVND (reference sequence). CDR3 DNA: TGTGCCAGTAGTATCGAACAGGGGACCTCTGGGGCCAACGTCCTGACTTTC. Protein product: CASSIEQGTSGANVLTF.

The chain combines TRBV10-3 with TRBJ1-1, with 10 positions matching TRBD1. The CDR3 contains 15 residues. V shed 6 bases and J 1 base; nucleotides not matched to a gene: 5. In germline, CDR1 is ENHRY, CDR2 SYGVKD. The CDR3 loop reads CAIRGQGGANTEAFF. Here the CDR3 DNA reads TGTGCCATCAGAGGACAGGGGGGGGCGAACACTGAAGCTTTCTTT.

The chain employs TRBV5-1 and TRBJ1-6; 9 bases line up with TRBD1. CDR1 SGHRS and CDR2 YFSETQ come from the germline V gene. The CDR3 spans 15 residues. Trimming took 4 bases from V and 7 from J; bases not matched to a gene: 6. The CDR3 loop is CASSPTGQGNSPLHF. Here the CDR3 DNA reads TGCGCCAGCAGCCCCACCGGACAGGGGAATTCACCCCTCCACTTT.

The chain has TRBV7-2 and TRBJ1-1; D remains unclear. Trimming took off 2 bases at V and 4 bases at J, with 8 bases between the two ends. CDR1 and CDR2 from the germline V gene are SGHTA and FQGNSA. This CDR3 has 13 residues. The CDR3 loop is CASSLYRVTEAFF. The CDR3 nucleotides read TGTGCCAGCAGCTTATATCGGGTCACTGAAGCTTTCTTT.

The genes are TRBV5-1 and TRBJ1-4; 9 nucleotides match TRBD1. The CDR3 is 16 amino acids. V shed 0 bases and J 6 bases; nucleotides not matched to a gene: 6. Germline V CDR1 and CDR2: SGHRS, YFSETQ. For the CDR3, the DNA is TGCGCCAGCAGCTTGGCCTCCGGGACAGGGTATGAAAAACTGTTTTTT. Its translation: CASSLASGTGYEKLFF. The full variable domain, in which reference TRBV5-1 and TRBJ1-4 provide the parts outside the CDR3, is KAGVTQTPRYLIKTRGQQVTLSCSPISGHRSVSWYQQTPGQGLQFLFEYFSETQRNKGNFPGRFSGRQFSNSRSEMNVSTLELGDSALYLCASSLASGTGYEKLFFGSGTQLSVL.

The rearrangement joins TRBV6-1 to TRBJ1-2; D remains unclear. The V gene's germline CDR1 is MNHNS and CDR2 SASEGT. Trimming left V 5 bases short and J 6 bases short, with 13 bases between. The CDR3 consists of 13 residues. The CDR3 sequence: CASSNPVTDGYTF. CDR3 sequence (DNA): TGTGCCAGCAGTAACCCCGTAACTGATGGCTACACCTTC.

This clone was seen just once. This chain joins TRBV11-3 and TRBJ2-1; 11 bases agree with TRBD1. This CDR3 has 18 amino acids. Germline CDR1 reads SGHNT; CDR2 reads YENEEA. The junction had 10 bases not matched to a gene; V was cut back by 4 bases and J by 2 bases. In DNA, the CDR3 is TGTGCCAGCAGCTCCCCTGTGTGGGGACAGGGGGCCTACAATGAGCAGTTCTTC. Translation: CASSSPVWGQGAYNEQFF.

The rearrangement joins TRBV30 to TRBJ1-3; 8 bases are shared with TRBD1. V shed 8 bases, J shed 1 base, and the junction held 1 base outside the gene matches. Germline loops: CDR1 GTSNPN, CDR2 SVGIG (reference sequence). The CDR3 is made up of 12 amino acids. This chain's CDR3 is CAHRGSGNTIYF. CDR3 nucleotides: TGTGCCCACAGGGGGTCTGGAAACACCATATATTTT. The full variable domain, rest sourced from reference TRBV30 and TRBJ1-3, is SQTIHQWPATLVQPVGSPLSLECTVEGTSNPNLYWYRQAAGRGLQLLFYSVGIGQISSEVPQNLSASRPQDRQFILSSKKLLLSDSGFYLCAHRGSGNTIYFGEGSWLTVV.

The chain uses TRBV28 and TRBJ2-3; TRBD2 agrees at 12 bases. The CDR3 is 20 amino acids. V lost 5 bases and J lost 2; bases outside the gene matches: 17. Germline V CDR1 and CDR2: MDHEN, SYDVKM. CDR3 sequence: CASSPSTSSGGAHITDTQYF. The CDR3 nucleotides are TGTGCCAGCAGTCCCTCGACTTCTAGCGGGGGGGCGCATATCACAGATACGCAGTATTTT.

The J gene is TRBJ2-7, the V gene TRBV11-2, with 11 nucleotides matching TRBD1. Germline trimming cut 4 bases from V and 5 bases from J; bases unmatched to any gene: 7. This CDR3 has 15 residues. Germline values: CDR1 SGHAT, CDR2 FQNNGV. DNA of the CDR3: TGTGCCAGCAGCTCCGGACAGGGGGCCTTCAACGAGCAGTACTTC. This codes for CASSSGQGAFNEQYF.

The chain joins TRBV6-6 to TRBJ2-7; 8 nucleotides line up with TRBD2. The CDR3 length is 16 residues. Trimming took 3 bases from V and 1 from J; bases not matched to a gene: 8. Germline V gene lookup returns CDR1 MNHNY and CDR2 SVGAGI (reference sequence). This chain's CDR3 is CASSYQTGGLSYEQYF. As DNA, the CDR3 is TGTGCCAGCAGTTATCAAACGGGGGGGCTTTCCTACGAGCAGTACTTC.

This chain uses TRBV7-3 with TRBJ2-2; TRBD1 matches at 7 bases. Unmatched junction bases numbered 3, after V lost 1 base and J lost 4 bases. Germline lookup yields CDR1 SGHTA and CDR2 FQGTGA. This CDR3 spans 15 amino acids. CDR3 in amino acids: CASSLITGATGELFF. The DNA for the CDR3 is TGTGCCAGCAGCTTAATCACAGGGGCCACCGGGGAGCTGTTTTTT.

This clone has a single count. V usage is TRBV27 and J usage is TRBJ2-1; TRBD2 matches 8 bases. V lost 3 bases and J lost 5; bases outside the gene matches: 6. This CDR3 is built from 15 residues. The germline V gene has CDR1 MNHEY and CDR2 SMNVEV (reference sequence). The CDR3 loop is CASSFLSGADNEQFF. Here the CDR3 DNA reads TGTGCCAGCAGTTTCCTTAGCGGGGCGGACAATGAGCAGTTCTTC.

V gene TRBV6-6 combines with J gene TRBJ2-1, with 9 nucleotides matching TRBD1. Germline lookup yields CDR1 MNHNY and CDR2 SVGAGI (reference sequence). The CDR3 runs to 14 residues. V lost 2 bases, J lost 5 bases, and 1 base stayed unmatched. CDR3 in amino acids: CASSYRTGDNEQFF. CDR3 in DNA: TGTGCCAGCAGTTACCGGACAGGGGACAATGAGCAGTTCTTC.

The chain employs TRBV29-1 and TRBJ1-1; D remains ambiguous. The ends were cut back, 7 bases at V and 0 bases at J, with 6 bases in the middle. Germline values: CDR1 SQVTM, CDR2 ANQGSEA. The CDR3 contains 11 residues. CDR3 bases: TGCAGCGCCCAGATGAACACTGAAGCTTTCTTT. It specifies CSAQMNTEAFF.

The table lists this clone with a count of one. The chain joins TRBV7-6 to TRBJ2-5; TRBD2 matches 13 bases. With 6 bases clipped from V and 5 bases from J, the junction kept 6 bases outside the gene matches. Looked up from germline, CDR1 is SGHVS and CDR2 is FNYEAQ. The CDR3 extends over 15 amino acids. The CDR3 DNA reads as TGTGCCAGCAGTTCACTAGCGGGGGGGCTGGAGACCCAGTACTTC. Translation: CASSSLAGGLETQYF.

This chain connects TRBV19 to TRBJ2-3; 11 bases map to TRBD1. Germline CDR1 is LNHDA and CDR2 is SQIVND (reference sequence). Trimming cost V 5 bases and J 2 bases; bases outside gene matches: 15. The CDR3 has 19 residues. DNA for the CDR3: TGTGCCAGTAGTTTCAGTAGGACAGGGGGCGTAGGATCCACAGATACGCAGTATTTT. It specifies CASSFSRTGGVGSTDTQYF.

The chain recombines TRBV5-8 with TRBJ1-3; D may be TRBD1 (6 bases). V dropped 1 base and J dropped 4 bases, with 15 bases sitting between them. The CDR3 runs to 16 residues. Germline CDR1 and CDR2: SGHTS and YDEGEE. CDR3 in amino acids: CASSLFAGARGNTIYF. CDR3 DNA sequence: TGTGCCAGCAGCTTGTTCGCGGGGGCGCGGGGAAACACCATATATTTT.

The chain employs TRBV19 and TRBJ2-6; possible D gene TRBD1, 6 bases. CDR1 and CDR2 from the germline V gene are LNHDA and SQIVND (reference sequence). V lost 4 bases to trimming and J lost 0 bases, with 22 bases between them. This CDR3 spans 20 amino acids. CDR3 amino acids: CASSTFLGDTESSGANVLTF. As DNA, the CDR3 is TGTGCCAGTAGTACATTTTTGGGGGACACGGAAAGCTCTGGGGCCAACGTCCTGACTTTC.

This chain uses TRBV4-3 with TRBJ2-7, with D possibly being TRBD2 (5 bases). CDR3 length: 13 amino acids. V dropped 1 base and J dropped 6 bases, with 10 bases sitting between them. Germline values: CDR1 LGHNA, CDR2 YSLEER. The CDR3 coding sequence is TGCGCCAGCAGCCAAGTAAGAGGGATCGAGCAGTACTTC. Its translation is CASSQVRGIEQYF.

The table lists this clone with a count of one. J is TRBJ1-2 and V is TRBV9; 8 bases map to TRBD1. The CDR3 runs to 16 residues. Germline V gives CDR1 SGDLS, CDR2 YYNGEE. V shed 4 bases and J 4 bases; nucleotides not matched to a gene: 12. The CDR3 DNA is TGTGCCAGCAGCCCAACGCCGGCGGGACAGGCCTATGGCTACACCTTC. Translated, it gives CASSPTPAGQAYGYTF.

This chain connects TRBV27 to TRBJ1-1, with D possibly TRBD1 on 6 matching bases. V shed 5 bases and J shed 0 bases, with 19 bases lying between them. CDR3 length: 17 amino acids. Looked up from germline, CDR1 is MNHEY and CDR2 is SMNVEV (reference sequence). In nucleotides, the CDR3 is TGTGCCAGCAGTCGGGGGGGCATCCGATTATTGAACACTGAAGCTTTCTTT. Residues: CASSRGGIRLLNTEAFF.

V is TRBV7-2 and J is TRBJ1-4, with D unclear. The ends were cut back, 1 base at V and 4 bases at J, with 10 bases in the middle. This CDR3 has 15 amino acids. Germline V CDR1 and CDR2: SGHTA, FQGNSA. The DNA of the CDR3 is TGTGCCAGCAGCTTAGAACTTCGGAGTAATGAAAAACTGTTTTTT. It encodes CASSLELRSNEKLFF.

The genes are TRBV5-4 and TRBJ2-7, with 9 bases matching TRBD1. Germline V lookup: CDR1 SGHNT, CDR2 YYREEE (reference sequence). The CDR3 spans 14 residues. Trimming removed 3 bases from V and 2 bases from J; junction bases left unmatched: 3. CDR3 DNA sequence: TGTGCCAGCAGCTCGGGACAGGGAGCCTACGAGCAGTACTTC. Translated, it gives CASSSGQGAYEQYF.

This sequence joins TRBV11-1 and TRBJ2-2, with D maybe TRBD2 (5 bases). V lost 4 bases and J 8 bases, leaving 11 bases between the germline ends. Germline V gene sequence: CDR1 SGHAT, CDR2 FQDESV (reference sequence). CDR3 length: 13 residues. The CDR3 sequence: CASSSTRWGELFF. The CDR3 nucleotides read TGTGCCAGCAGCTCTACTAGGTGGGGGGAGCTGTTTTTT.